Listed below are T cell receptor beta chains from one sample, sequenced in a study of blood T cell repertoires in COVID-19. The data were produced by immunoSEQ multiplex PCR, yet TCRdb's version contains in-frame clones alone and is incomplete. This sample has around 340,000 clones; about 86% occur once, and the top ten carry just over 7%. Sequences were obtained from peripheral blood. These receptors were collected from a woman aged 55-75 years with COVID-19, enrolled during active disease. Both conserved end residues are part of each CDR3. Fields, in order: J gene, clone size, D gene, V gene, CDR3 protein, CDR3 DNA. D genes are given only for firm matches. Size values are once, few and many counts, or a class for expanded clones, and some rows have none.

j_gene: TRBJ2-6; abundance: NA; d_gene: NA; v_gene: TRBV19; CDR3aa: CASSGQSSGANVLTF; CDR3nt: TGTGCCAGTAGCGGACAGTCCTCTGGGGCCAACGTCCTGACTTTC
j_gene: TRBJ2-7; abundance: NA; d_gene: TRBD1; v_gene: TRBV10-3; CDR3aa: CAIRYREQGYEQYF; CDR3nt: TGTGCCATTAGATACCGGGAACAGGGGTACGAGCAGTACTTC
j_gene: TRBJ2-4; abundance: NA; d_gene: TRBD1; v_gene: TRBV7-9; CDR3aa: CASSLLRETGGGAKNIQYF; CDR3nt: TGTGCCAGCAGCCTGTTAAGGGAAACAGGGGGTGGAGCCAAAAACATTCAGTACTTC
j_gene: TRBJ2-3; abundance: NA; d_gene: TRBD1; v_gene: TRBV7-3; CDR3aa: CASSPGQGAPDTQYF; CDR3nt: TGTGCCAGCAGCCCGGGACAGGGGGCGCCGGATACGCAGTATTTT
j_gene: TRBJ2-5; abundance: NA; d_gene: NA; v_gene: TRBV7-2; CDR3aa: CASSFHSVETQYF; CDR3nt: TGTGCCAGCAGCTTCCATTCAGTGGAGACCCAGTACTTC
j_gene: TRBJ1-1; abundance: NA; d_gene: NA; v_gene: TRBV21-1; CDR3aa: CASSKRLTGGNNTEAFF; CDR3nt: TGTGCCAGCAGCAAAAGGTTAACAGGGGGGAACAACACTGAAGCTTTCTTT
j_gene: TRBJ1-4; abundance: NA; d_gene: TRBD1; v_gene: TRBV11-3; CDR3aa: CASSDGTATNEKLFF; CDR3nt: TGTGCCAGCAGCGATGGGACAGCAACTAATGAAAAACTGTTTTTT
j_gene: TRBJ2-7; abundance: NA; d_gene: NA; v_gene: TRBV11-3; CDR3aa: CASSLGGVYEQYF; CDR3nt: TGTGCCAGCAGCTTGGGGGGTGTTTACGAGCAGTACTTC
j_gene: TRBJ2-1; abundance: NA; d_gene: TRBD2; v_gene: TRBV7-9; CDR3aa: CASSFGGANEQFF; CDR3nt: TGTGCCAGCAGCTTCGGGGGGGCGAATGAGCAGTTCTTC
j_gene: TRBJ2-1; abundance: NA; d_gene: NA; v_gene: TRBV2; CDR3aa: CASTPGWDNEQFF; CDR3nt: TGTGCCAGCACCCCGGGGTGGGACAATGAGCAGTTCTTC
j_gene: TRBJ1-5; abundance: once; d_gene: TRBD1; v_gene: TRBV18; CDR3aa: CASSLERQGSSGQPQHF; CDR3nt: TGTGCCAGCTCCCTGGAAAGACAGGGCTCCTCAGGACAGCCCCAGCATTTT
j_gene: TRBJ2-1; abundance: NA; d_gene: TRBD2; v_gene: TRBV7-9; CDR3aa: CASSFVTSGDYNEQFF; CDR3nt: TGTGCCAGCAGCTTTGTTACTAGCGGGGACTACAATGAGCAGTTCTTC
j_gene: TRBJ2-1; abundance: NA; d_gene: TRBD2; v_gene: TRBV5-1; CDR3aa: CASSVIAGAYKIKQFF; CDR3nt: TGCGCCAGCAGCGTGATAGCGGGGGCCTATAAAATAAAGCAGTTCTTC
j_gene: TRBJ2-5; abundance: NA; d_gene: TRBD1; v_gene: TRBV11-2; CDR3aa: CASSLRQGAVGETQYF; CDR3nt: TGTGCCAGCAGCTTGCGACAGGGGGCAGTCGGTGAGACCCAGTACTTC
j_gene: TRBJ1-5; abundance: once; d_gene: NA; v_gene: TRBV24-1; CDR3aa: CATSDLSNQPQHF; CDR3nt: TGTGCCACCAGTGATTTATCGAATCAGCCCCAGCATTTT
j_gene: TRBJ1-2; abundance: few; d_gene: TRBD1; v_gene: TRBV28; CDR3aa: CASSFGTGLYGYTF; CDR3nt: TGTGCCAGCAGTTTTGGGACAGGGCTGTATGGCTACACCTTC
j_gene: TRBJ2-3; abundance: NA; d_gene: NA; v_gene: TRBV29-1; CDR3aa: CSVQQGSTDTQYF; CDR3nt: TGCAGCGTTCAGCAGGGGTCCACAGATACGCAGTATTTT
j_gene: TRBJ2-7; abundance: NA; d_gene: NA; v_gene: TRBV5-1; CDR3aa: CASSSTVSYEQYF; CDR3nt: TGCGCCAGCAGCTCGACAGTTTCCTACGAGCAGTACTTC
j_gene: TRBJ1-4; abundance: NA; d_gene: NA; v_gene: TRBV6-6; CDR3aa: CASSLQEGGEKLFF; CDR3nt: TGTGCCAGCAGTTTACAGGAAGGGGGTGAAAAACTGTTTTTT
j_gene: TRBJ2-1; abundance: NA; d_gene: NA; v_gene: TRBV2; CDR3aa: CASRVHVASSYNEQFF; CDR3nt: TGTGCCAGCAGGGTACACGTAGCTTCATCCTACAATGAGCAGTTCTTC
j_gene: TRBJ1-2; abundance: NA; d_gene: TRBD1; v_gene: TRBV6-6; CDR3aa: CASSPDRAYGYTF; CDR3nt: TGTGCCAGCAGCCCCGACAGGGCCTATGGCTACACCTTC
j_gene: TRBJ2-7; abundance: NA; d_gene: NA; v_gene: TRBV7-3; CDR3aa: CASSLGPRGHYEQYF; CDR3nt: TGTGCCAGCAGCTTAGGGCCTCGAGGGCACTACGAGCAGTACTTC
j_gene: TRBJ2-7; abundance: NA; d_gene: TRBD1; v_gene: TRBV30; CDR3aa: CAWSKGQGVNEQYF; CDR3nt: TGTGCCTGGAGCAAGGGACAGGGGGTTAACGAGCAGTACTTC
j_gene: TRBJ2-1; abundance: few; d_gene: TRBD2; v_gene: TRBV5-4; CDR3aa: CASSLGTSGYNEQFF; CDR3nt: TGTGCCAGCAGCCTCGGGACTAGCGGTTACAATGAGCAGTTCTTC
j_gene: TRBJ1-6; abundance: NA; d_gene: NA; v_gene: TRBV6-5; CDR3aa: CASSYGSGLPLHF; CDR3nt: TGTGCCAGCAGTTACGGCAGCGGACTCCCCCTCCACTTT
j_gene: TRBJ1-5; abundance: NA; d_gene: NA; v_gene: TRBV27; CDR3aa: CASGEGVNQPQHF; CDR3nt: TGTGCCAGCGGGGAGGGGGTAAACCAGCCCCAGCATTTT
j_gene: TRBJ2-6; abundance: NA; d_gene: NA; v_gene: TRBV6-4; CDR3aa: CASSASDTGSSGANVLTF; CDR3nt: TGTGCCAGCAGTGCCTCGGACACAGGGAGCTCTGGGGCCAACGTCCTGACTTTC
j_gene: TRBJ1-1; abundance: few; d_gene: NA; v_gene: TRBV2; CDR3aa: CASSSPDTEAFF; CDR3nt: TGTGCCAGCAGCTCCCCCGACACTGAAGCTTTCTTT
j_gene: TRBJ2-7; abundance: NA; d_gene: NA; v_gene: TRBV10-1; CDR3aa: CARLVGGYEQYF; CDR3nt: TGCGCCCGACTGGTGGGGGGCTACGAGCAGTACTTC
j_gene: TRBJ1-2; abundance: few; d_gene: TRBD1; v_gene: TRBV18; CDR3aa: CASSPLILGQGAYGYTF; CDR3nt: TGTGCCAGCTCACCACTCATTTTAGGACAGGGGGCCTATGGCTACACCTTC
j_gene: TRBJ2-1; abundance: NA; d_gene: TRBD2; v_gene: TRBV7-3; CDR3aa: CASSLTSGEIKQFF; CDR3nt: TGTGCCAGCAGCTTGACTAGCGGGGAAATTAAGCAGTTCTTC
j_gene: TRBJ2-7; abundance: NA; d_gene: NA; v_gene: TRBV18; CDR3aa: CASSLGEASTYEQYF; CDR3nt: TGTGCCAGCTCACTCGGTGAGGCGTCGACCTACGAGCAGTACTTC
j_gene: TRBJ1-6; abundance: NA; d_gene: TRBD1; v_gene: TRBV10-3; CDR3aa: CAIRPGQNSPLHF; CDR3nt: TGTGCCATCAGACCGGGACAGAATTCACCCCTCCACTTT
j_gene: TRBJ2-1; abundance: NA; d_gene: NA; v_gene: TRBV4-2; CDR3aa: CASSQDTTYEQFF; CDR3nt: TGTGCCAGCAGCCAAGATACTACTTATGAGCAGTTCTTC
j_gene: TRBJ1-2; abundance: NA; d_gene: TRBD1; v_gene: TRBV2; CDR3aa: CASSDMGTGGGYTF; CDR3nt: TGTGCCAGCAGTGACATGGGGACAGGGGGAGGCTACACCTTC
j_gene: TRBJ2-7; abundance: once; d_gene: TRBD2; v_gene: TRBV7-2; CDR3aa: CASSSSLAGLRYEQYF; CDR3nt: TGTGCCAGCAGCTCGTCCCTAGCGGGGCTCCGCTACGAGCAGTACTTC
j_gene: TRBJ1-2; abundance: NA; d_gene: NA; v_gene: TRBV10-3; CDR3aa: CAISEATVLTGYTF; CDR3nt: TGTGCCATCAGTGAGGCGACTGTTTTAACTGGCTACACCTTC
j_gene: TRBJ2-3; abundance: NA; d_gene: TRBD2; v_gene: TRBV11-3; CDR3aa: CASSIRTSAVTDTQYF; CDR3nt: TGTGCCAGCAGCATTCGGACTAGCGCGGTCACAGATACGCAGTATTTT
j_gene: TRBJ1-1; abundance: NA; d_gene: TRBD1; v_gene: TRBV5-5; CDR3aa: CASSLMTGGNTEAFF; CDR3nt: TGTGCCAGCAGCCTCATGACAGGGGGGAACACTGAAGCTTTCTTT
j_gene: TRBJ1-2; abundance: once; d_gene: NA; v_gene: TRBV10-3; CDR3aa: CAISDGTGDYGYTF; CDR3nt: TGTGCCATCAGTGATGGCACGGGGGACTATGGCTACACCTTC
j_gene: TRBJ1-5; abundance: NA; d_gene: NA; v_gene: TRBV27; CDR3aa: CASSLSGVGSNQPQHF; CDR3nt: TGTGCCAGCAGTTTATCGGGAGTAGGAAGCAATCAGCCCCAGCATTTT
j_gene: TRBJ2-3; abundance: NA; d_gene: NA; v_gene: TRBV27; CDR3aa: CASSLLAGSSTDTQYF; CDR3nt: TGTGCCAGCAGTTTATTGGCGGGGTCTAGCACAGATACGCAGTATTTT
j_gene: TRBJ2-3; abundance: NA; d_gene: NA; v_gene: TRBV5-1; CDR3aa: CASSRAVADTQYF; CDR3nt: TGCGCCAGCAGCCGAGCGGTTGCAGATACGCAGTATTTT
j_gene: TRBJ1-2; abundance: once; d_gene: NA; v_gene: TRBV6-5; CDR3aa: CASSYGGGDGYTF; CDR3nt: TGTGCCAGCAGTTACGGTGGGGGCGATGGCTACACCTTC
j_gene: TRBJ1-2; abundance: NA; d_gene: TRBD1; v_gene: TRBV4-1; CDR3aa: CASSHLQGQEGYTF; CDR3nt: TGCGCCAGCAGCCACTTACAGGGGCAGGAAGGCTACACCTTC
j_gene: TRBJ1-1; abundance: NA; d_gene: NA; v_gene: TRBV7-9; CDR3aa: CASSLGGTSLNTEAFF; CDR3nt: TGTGCCAGCAGCTTAGGGGGGACATCGCTGAACACTGAAGCTTTCTTT
j_gene: TRBJ1-2; abundance: NA; d_gene: NA; v_gene: TRBV27; CDR3aa: CASSLGAFPNYGYTF; CDR3nt: TGTGCCAGCAGTTTAGGGGCGTTTCCTAACTATGGCTACACCTTC
j_gene: TRBJ1-5; abundance: NA; d_gene: TRBD1; v_gene: TRBV27; CDR3aa: CASSRGQGGNQPQHF; CDR3nt: TGTGCCAGCAGCCGGGGACAGGGAGGAAATCAGCCCCAGCATTTT
j_gene: TRBJ2-7; abundance: NA; d_gene: TRBD2; v_gene: TRBV11-2; CDR3aa: CASSLDRSSGGAYEQYF; CDR3nt: TGTGCCAGCAGCTTAGATCGATCTAGCGGGGGGGCCTACGAGCAGTACTTC
j_gene: TRBJ2-7; abundance: NA; d_gene: NA; v_gene: TRBV7-2; CDR3aa: CASSLGPISYEQYF; CDR3nt: TGTGCCAGCAGCTTAGGCCCTATATCCTACGAGCAGTACTTC
j_gene: TRBJ2-3; abundance: NA; d_gene: NA; v_gene: TRBV13; CDR3aa: CASSPRGDTQYF; CDR3nt: TGTGCCAGCAGCCCCCGGGGAGATACGCAGTATTTT
j_gene: TRBJ2-7; abundance: NA; d_gene: TRBD2; v_gene: TRBV10-3; CDR3aa: CAISESRGSGEQYF; CDR3nt: TGTGCCATCAGTGAGTCGCGGGGGTCCGGCGAGCAGTACTTC
j_gene: TRBJ2-1; abundance: NA; d_gene: NA; v_gene: TRBV11-2; CDR3aa: CATPTWGQSSYNEQFF; CDR3nt: TGTGCCACTCCGACCTGGGGGCAGTCATCCTACAATGAGCAGTTCTTC
j_gene: TRBJ1-3; abundance: NA; d_gene: TRBD1; v_gene: TRBV9; CDR3aa: CASSGRGDRGYSGNTIYF; CDR3nt: TGTGCCAGCAGCGGGAGGGGTGACAGGGGTTACTCTGGAAACACCATATATTTT
j_gene: TRBJ2-5; abundance: once; d_gene: TRBD2; v_gene: TRBV5-4; CDR3aa: CASSFGGVGQETQYF; CDR3nt: TGTGCCAGCAGCTTCGGGGGGGTAGGCCAAGAGACCCAGTACTTC
j_gene: TRBJ1-3; abundance: NA; d_gene: TRBD1; v_gene: TRBV5-6; CDR3aa: CASSLAQGARNTIYF; CDR3nt: TGTGCCAGCAGCTTAGCCCAGGGGGCGCGGAACACCATATATTTT
j_gene: TRBJ1-5; abundance: NA; d_gene: TRBD1; v_gene: TRBV5-6; CDR3aa: CASSLLGQGMNQPQHF; CDR3nt: TGTGCCAGCAGCTTGTTGGGACAGGGTATGAATCAGCCCCAGCATTTT
j_gene: TRBJ2-7; abundance: NA; d_gene: TRBD1; v_gene: TRBV19; CDR3aa: CASSKDRAYEQYF; CDR3nt: TGTGCCAGTAGTAAGGACAGGGCCTACGAGCAGTACTTC
j_gene: TRBJ1-1; abundance: many; d_gene: NA; v_gene: TRBV2; CDR3aa: CASSEQVIGTEAFF; CDR3nt: TGTGCCAGCAGCGAACAGGTAATTGGAACTGAAGCTTTCTTT